Below, one T cell receptor (beta chain) is given with its context. Its matching antigen is unknown. One junction end does not reproduce the germline sequence, and a read error may be involved. This sample was taken from a study of cytomegalovirus exposure and HLA in healthy donors. Study as a whole: Earlier, 95 million to 130 million unique TCR beta sequences were recovered from roughly 200 million T cells by an analysis.

Whole-study findings and limits: HLA alleles showed associations with some 17,000 TCR beta sequences in a later analysis, at a 0.05 false discovery rate.

This CDR3 is built from 14 residues. The germline gives CDR1 SGHRS, CDR2 YFSETQ. Both 60 Vbeta primers and 13 Jbeta primers went into the PCR. As handled by the study authors: An analysis that came later counted tens of millions of unique TCR beta chains, roughly 11 million shared. Some clones are missing from TCRdb's copy, which holds only in-frame ones; the method was immunoSEQ multiplex PCR. The D gene and trimming were derived from the DNA, and the V and J assignments and clone size from that table. The sample table sets out some 39,000 clones. What was sequenced was PBMCs. The clonotype originates from a male donor in good health and CMV-seronegative. The chain employs TRBV5-1 and TRBJ1-5; D is ambiguous. The CDR3 loop reads CASSLCQLSSAPAF. The CDR3 nucleotides are TGCGCCAGCAGCTTGTGCCAACTATCATCAGCCCCAGCATTT.